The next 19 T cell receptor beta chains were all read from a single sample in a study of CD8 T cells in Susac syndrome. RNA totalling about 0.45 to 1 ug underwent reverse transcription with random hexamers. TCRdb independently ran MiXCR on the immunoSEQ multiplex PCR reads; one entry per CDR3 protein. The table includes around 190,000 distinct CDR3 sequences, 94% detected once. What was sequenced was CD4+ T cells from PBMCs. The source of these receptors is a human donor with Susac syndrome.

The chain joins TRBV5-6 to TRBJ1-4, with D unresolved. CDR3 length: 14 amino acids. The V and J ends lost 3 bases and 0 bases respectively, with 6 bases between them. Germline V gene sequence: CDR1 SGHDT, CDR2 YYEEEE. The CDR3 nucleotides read TGTGCCAGCAGCTCCGTACCAACTAATGAAAAACTGTTTTTT. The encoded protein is CASSSVPTNEKLFF.

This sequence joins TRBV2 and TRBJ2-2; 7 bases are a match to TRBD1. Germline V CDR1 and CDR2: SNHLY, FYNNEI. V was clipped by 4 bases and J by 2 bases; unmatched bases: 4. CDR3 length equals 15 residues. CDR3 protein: CASSVTGVNTGELFF. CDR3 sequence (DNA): TGTGCCAGCAGTGTCACAGGGGTAAACACCGGGGAGCTGTTTTTT.

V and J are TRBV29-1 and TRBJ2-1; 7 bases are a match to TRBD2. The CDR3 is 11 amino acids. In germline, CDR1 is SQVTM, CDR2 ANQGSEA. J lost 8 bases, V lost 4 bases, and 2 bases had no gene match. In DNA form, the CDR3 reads TGCAGCGTTGGCGGACTAGATGAGCAGTTCTTC. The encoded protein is CSVGGLDEQFF.

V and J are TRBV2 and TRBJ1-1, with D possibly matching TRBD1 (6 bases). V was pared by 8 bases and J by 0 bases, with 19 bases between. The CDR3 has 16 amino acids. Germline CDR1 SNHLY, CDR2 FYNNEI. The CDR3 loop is CASGEEGGPLNTEAFF. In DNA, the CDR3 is TGTGCCAGCGGCGAAGAGGGGGGACCTCTGAACACTGAAGCTTTCTTT.

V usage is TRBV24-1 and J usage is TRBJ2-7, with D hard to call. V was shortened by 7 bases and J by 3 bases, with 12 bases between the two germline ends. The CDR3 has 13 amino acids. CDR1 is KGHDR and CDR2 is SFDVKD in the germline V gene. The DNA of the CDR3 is TGTGCCACCAGCCGCGACACCAACTACGAGCAGTACTTC. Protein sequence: CATSRDTNYEQYF.

CDR3 in DNA: TGTGCCAGCCAGGCAGGGGTTCGTTCCTACAATGAGCAGTTCTTC. This codes for CASQAGVRSYNEQFF. The chain uses TRBV2 and TRBJ2-1, with D perhaps TRBD1 (6 bases). The CDR3 runs 15 residues. Trimming stripped 8 bases from V and 1 base from J, with 15 bases between. CDR1 is SNHLY and CDR2 is FYNNEI in the germline V gene.

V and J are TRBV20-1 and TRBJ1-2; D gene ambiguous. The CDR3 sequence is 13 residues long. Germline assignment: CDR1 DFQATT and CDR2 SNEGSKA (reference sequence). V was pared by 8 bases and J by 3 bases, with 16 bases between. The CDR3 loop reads CSTRGSSYYGYTF. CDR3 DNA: TGCAGTACCCGAGGTTCCTCATACTATGGCTACACCTTC.

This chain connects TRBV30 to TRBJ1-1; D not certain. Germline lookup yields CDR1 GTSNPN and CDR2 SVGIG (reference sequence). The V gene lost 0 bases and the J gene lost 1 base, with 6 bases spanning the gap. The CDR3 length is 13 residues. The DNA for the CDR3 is TGTGCCTGGAGTGTACCCGGGAACACTGAAGCTTTCTTT. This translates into CAWSVPGNTEAFF.

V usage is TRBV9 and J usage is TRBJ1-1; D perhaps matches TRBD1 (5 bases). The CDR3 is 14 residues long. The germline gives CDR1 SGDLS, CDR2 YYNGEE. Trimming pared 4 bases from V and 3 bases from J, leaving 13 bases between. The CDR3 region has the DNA TGTGCCAGCAGCCCTACATTGGGGGACACTGAAGCTTTCTTT. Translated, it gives CASSPTLGDTEAFF.

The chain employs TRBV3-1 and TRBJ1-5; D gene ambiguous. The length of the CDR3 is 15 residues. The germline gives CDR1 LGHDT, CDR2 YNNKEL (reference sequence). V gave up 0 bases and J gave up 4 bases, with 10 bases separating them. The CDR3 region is CASSQDGGSNQPQHF. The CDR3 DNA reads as TGTGCCAGCAGCCAAGACGGAGGGTCTAATCAGCCCCAGCATTTT.

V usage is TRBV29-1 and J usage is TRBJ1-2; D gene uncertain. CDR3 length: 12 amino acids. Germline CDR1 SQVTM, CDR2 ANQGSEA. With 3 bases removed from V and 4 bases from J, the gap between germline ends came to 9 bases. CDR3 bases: TGCAGCGTTGACGCGGACGTCTATGGCTACACCTTC. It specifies CSVDADVYGYTF.

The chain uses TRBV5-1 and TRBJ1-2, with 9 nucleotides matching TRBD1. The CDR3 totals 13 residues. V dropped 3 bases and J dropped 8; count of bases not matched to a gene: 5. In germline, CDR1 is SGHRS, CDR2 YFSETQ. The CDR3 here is CASSWRTGEGYTF. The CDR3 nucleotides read TGCGCCAGCAGCTGGAGGACAGGGGAAGGCTACACCTTC.

The DNA for the CDR3 is TGCGCCAGCGGGGGGTTGAAGTTTCGGGGTAATAGCACAGATACGCAGTATTTT. Translation: CASGGLKFRGNSTDTQYF. The V and J genes are TRBV4-1 and TRBJ2-3, with a possible D match to TRBD2 (6 bases). The CDR3 length is 18 residues. V lost 8 bases and J lost 0, with 24 bases in between. Germline V CDR1 and CDR2: MGHRA, YSYEKL.

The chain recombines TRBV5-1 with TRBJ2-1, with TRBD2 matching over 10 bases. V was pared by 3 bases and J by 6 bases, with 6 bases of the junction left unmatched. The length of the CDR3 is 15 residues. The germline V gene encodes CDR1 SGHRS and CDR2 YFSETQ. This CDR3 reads CASSSLAGGPNEQFF. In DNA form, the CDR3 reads TGCGCCAGCAGCTCCTTAGCGGGGGGACCCAATGAGCAGTTCTTC.

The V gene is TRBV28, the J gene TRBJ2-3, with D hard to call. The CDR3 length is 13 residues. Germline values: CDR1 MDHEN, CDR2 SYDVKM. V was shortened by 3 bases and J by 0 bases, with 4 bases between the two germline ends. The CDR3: CASSFESTDTQYF. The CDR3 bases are TGTGCCAGCAGTTTCGAGAGCACAGATACGCAGTATTTT. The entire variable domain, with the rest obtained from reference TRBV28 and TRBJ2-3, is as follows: DVKVTQSSRYLVKRTGEKVFLECVQDMDHENMFWYRQDPGLGLRLIYFSYDVKMKEKGDIPEGYSVSREKKERFSLILESASTNQTSMYLCASSFESTDTQYFGPGTRLTVL.

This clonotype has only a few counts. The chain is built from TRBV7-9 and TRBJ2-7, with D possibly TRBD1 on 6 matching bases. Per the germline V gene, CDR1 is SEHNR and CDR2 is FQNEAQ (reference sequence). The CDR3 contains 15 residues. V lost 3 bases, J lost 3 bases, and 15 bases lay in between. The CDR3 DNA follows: TGTGCCAGCAGCTTCCGGACAGCAGGCAGCTACGAGCAGTACTTC. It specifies CASSFRTAGSYEQYF. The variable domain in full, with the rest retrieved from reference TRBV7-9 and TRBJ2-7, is DTGVSQNPRHKITKRGQNVTFRCDPISEHNRLYWYRQTLGQGPEFLTYFQNEAQLEKSRLLSDRFSAERPKGSFSTLEIQRTEQGDSAMYLCASSFRTAGSYEQYFGPGTRLTVT.

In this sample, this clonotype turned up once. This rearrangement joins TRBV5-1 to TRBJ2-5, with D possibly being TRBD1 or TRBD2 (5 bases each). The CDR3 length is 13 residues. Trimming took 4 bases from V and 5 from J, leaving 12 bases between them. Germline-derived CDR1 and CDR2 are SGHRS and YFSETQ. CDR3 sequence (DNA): TGCGCCAGCAGCCAGGGACCCAGCGAGACCCAGTACTTC. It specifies CASSQGPSETQYF.

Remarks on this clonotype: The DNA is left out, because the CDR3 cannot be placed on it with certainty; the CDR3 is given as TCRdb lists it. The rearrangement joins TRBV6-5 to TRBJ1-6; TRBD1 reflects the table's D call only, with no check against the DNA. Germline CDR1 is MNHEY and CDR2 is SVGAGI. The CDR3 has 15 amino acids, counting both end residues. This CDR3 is CASSTSGAENSPLHF.

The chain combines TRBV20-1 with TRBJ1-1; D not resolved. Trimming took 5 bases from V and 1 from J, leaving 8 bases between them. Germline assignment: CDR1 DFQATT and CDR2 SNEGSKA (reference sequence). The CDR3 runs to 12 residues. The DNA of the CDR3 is TGCAGTGCTTCGCAGGCGAACACTGAAGCTTTCTTT. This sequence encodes CSASQANTEAFF.